This T cell receptor beta chain was sequenced during a study of shared clonotypes between healthy human individuals. Overall study: Used for every donor were three CD4 naive, three CD4 memory, two CD8 naive and one CD8 memory plate.

This CDR3 contains 13 residues. V shed 6 bases and J shed 4 bases, with 10 bases lying between them. CDR1 and CDR2 (germline): MNHEY, SVGAGI. Whole-study findings and limits: Larger estimated richness was generally seen in naive subsets than in memory subsets.

As for this clone: Its specificity is not known.

Profiled with immunoSEQ multiplex PCR; TCRdb holds only in-frame clones, not every one. Of roughly 2.5 million clones in the sample, 90% to 95% were seen once. J is TRBJ2-4 and V is TRBV6-5; D possibly corresponds to TRBD2 (5 bases). The clonotype originates from a man aged 18-30 years in good health. Sequencing was performed on naive CD4+ T cells sorted from blood. The subset denotes: CD45RA+ positively selected. CDR3 residues: CASRAGGKNIQYF. The CDR3 bases are TGTGCCAGCAGAGCAGGCGGGAAAAACATTCAGTACTTC.